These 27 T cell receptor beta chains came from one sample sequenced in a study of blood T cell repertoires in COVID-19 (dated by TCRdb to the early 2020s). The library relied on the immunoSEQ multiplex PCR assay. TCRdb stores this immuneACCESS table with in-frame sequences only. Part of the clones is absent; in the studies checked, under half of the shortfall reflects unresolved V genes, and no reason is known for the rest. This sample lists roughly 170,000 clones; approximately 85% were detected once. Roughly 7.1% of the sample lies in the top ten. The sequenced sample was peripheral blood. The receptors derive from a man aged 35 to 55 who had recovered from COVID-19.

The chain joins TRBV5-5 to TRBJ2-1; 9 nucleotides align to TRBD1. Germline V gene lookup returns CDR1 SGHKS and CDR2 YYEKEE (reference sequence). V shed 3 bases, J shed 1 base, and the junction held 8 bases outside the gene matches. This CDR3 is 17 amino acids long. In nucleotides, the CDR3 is TGTGCCAGCAGCTCCGGGAACAGGGGGCTGTCCTACAATGAGCAGTTCTTC. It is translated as CASSSGNRGLSYNEQFF.

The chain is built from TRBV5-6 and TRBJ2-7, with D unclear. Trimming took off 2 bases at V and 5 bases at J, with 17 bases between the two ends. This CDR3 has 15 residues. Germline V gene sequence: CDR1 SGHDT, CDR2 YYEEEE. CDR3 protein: CASSFNPSNPNEQYF. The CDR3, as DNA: TGTGCCAGCAGCTTTAACCCTTCAAACCCTAACGAGCAGTACTTC.

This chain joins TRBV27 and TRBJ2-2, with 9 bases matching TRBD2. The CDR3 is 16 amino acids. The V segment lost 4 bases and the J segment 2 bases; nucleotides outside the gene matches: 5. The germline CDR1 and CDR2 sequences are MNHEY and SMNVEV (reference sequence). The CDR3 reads CASSSRLAVNTGELFF. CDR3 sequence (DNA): TGTGCCAGCAGTTCTAGACTAGCGGTTAACACCGGGGAGCTGTTTTTT.

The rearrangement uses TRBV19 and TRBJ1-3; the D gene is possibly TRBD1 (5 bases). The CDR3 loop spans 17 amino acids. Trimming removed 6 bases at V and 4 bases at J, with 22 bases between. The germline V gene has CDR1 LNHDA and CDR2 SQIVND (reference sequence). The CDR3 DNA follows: TGTGCCAGTAGAACCTTAGACGCCACAGGCTCGGGAAACACCATATATTTT. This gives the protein CASRTLDATGSGNTIYF.

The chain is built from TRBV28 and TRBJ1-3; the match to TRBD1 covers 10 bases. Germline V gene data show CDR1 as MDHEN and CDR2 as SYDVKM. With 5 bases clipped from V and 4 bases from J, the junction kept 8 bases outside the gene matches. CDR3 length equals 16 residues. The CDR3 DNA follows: TGTGCCAGCAGTAGCCTGCAGACAGGGGGCGGAAACACCATATATTTT. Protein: CASSSLQTGGGNTIYF. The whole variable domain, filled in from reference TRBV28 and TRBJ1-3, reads DVKVTQSSRYLVKRTGEKVFLECVQDMDHENMFWYRQDPGLGLRLIYFSYDVKMKEKGDIPEGYSVSREKKERFSLILESASTNQTSMYLCASSSLQTGGGNTIYFGEGSWLTVV.

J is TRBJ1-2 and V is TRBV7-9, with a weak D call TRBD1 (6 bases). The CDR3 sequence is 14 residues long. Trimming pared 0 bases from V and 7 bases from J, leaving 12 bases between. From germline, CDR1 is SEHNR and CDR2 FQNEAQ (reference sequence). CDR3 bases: TGTGCCAGCAGCTTAGCTGCGGGGGCATCTGGCTACACCTTC. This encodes CASSLAAGASGYTF.

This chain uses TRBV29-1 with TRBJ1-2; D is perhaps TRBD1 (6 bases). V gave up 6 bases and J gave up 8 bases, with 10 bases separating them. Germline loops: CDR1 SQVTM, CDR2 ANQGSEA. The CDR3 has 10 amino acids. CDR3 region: CSVGQYGYTF. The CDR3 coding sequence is TGCAGCGTCGGACAGTACGGCTACACCTTC.

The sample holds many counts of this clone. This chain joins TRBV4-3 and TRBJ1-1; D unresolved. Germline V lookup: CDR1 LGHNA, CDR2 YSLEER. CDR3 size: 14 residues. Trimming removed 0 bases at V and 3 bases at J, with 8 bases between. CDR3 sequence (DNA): TGCGCCAGCAGCCAAGATCGGCTAGACACTGAAGCTTTCTTT. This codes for CASSQDRLDTEAFF.

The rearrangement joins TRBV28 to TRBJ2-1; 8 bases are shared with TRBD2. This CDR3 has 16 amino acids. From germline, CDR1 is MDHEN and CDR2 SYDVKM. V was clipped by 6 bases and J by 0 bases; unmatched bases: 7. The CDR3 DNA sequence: TGTGCCAGCAGGGGCGGGGGGAAAATCTCCTACAATGAGCAGTTCTTC. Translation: CASRGGGKISYNEQFF.

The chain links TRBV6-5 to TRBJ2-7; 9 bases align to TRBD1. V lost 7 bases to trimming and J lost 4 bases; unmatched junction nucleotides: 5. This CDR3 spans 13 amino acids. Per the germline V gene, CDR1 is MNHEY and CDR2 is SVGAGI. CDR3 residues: CASTRDRAYEQYF. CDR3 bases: TGTGCCAGCACAAGGGACAGGGCTTACGAGCAGTACTTC.

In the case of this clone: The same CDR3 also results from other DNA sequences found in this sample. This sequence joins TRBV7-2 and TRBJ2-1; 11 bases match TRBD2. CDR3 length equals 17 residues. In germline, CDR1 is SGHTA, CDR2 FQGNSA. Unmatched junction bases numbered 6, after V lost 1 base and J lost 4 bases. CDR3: CASSLGRGTSGYNEQFF. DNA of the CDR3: TGTGCCAGCAGCTTAGGACGGGGGACTAGCGGATACAATGAGCAGTTCTTC.

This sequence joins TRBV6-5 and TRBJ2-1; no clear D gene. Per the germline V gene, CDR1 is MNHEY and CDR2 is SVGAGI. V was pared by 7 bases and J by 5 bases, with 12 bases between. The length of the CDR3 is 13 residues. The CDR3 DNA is TGTGCCAGCAACCTAAGCCCCGACAATGAGCAGTTCTTC. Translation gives CASNLSPDNEQFF.

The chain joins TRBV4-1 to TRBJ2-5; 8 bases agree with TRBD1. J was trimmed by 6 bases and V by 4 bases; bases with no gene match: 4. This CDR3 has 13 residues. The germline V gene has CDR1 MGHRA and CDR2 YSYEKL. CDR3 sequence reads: CASSPTGGKTQYF. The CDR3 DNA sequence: TGCGCCAGCAGCCCTACAGGGGGAAAGACCCAGTACTTC.

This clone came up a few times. In nucleotides, the CDR3 is TGTGCCAGCAGCTTACAGCAGGGAAGGACCGGGGAGCTGTTTTTT. Amino acid sequence: CASSLQQGRTGELFF. The chain combines TRBV7-3 with TRBJ2-2; weak D call: TRBD1 (5 bases). This CDR3 is built from 15 residues. V dropped 2 bases and J dropped 5 bases, with 12 bases sitting between them. Germline V gives CDR1 SGHTA, CDR2 FQGTGA.

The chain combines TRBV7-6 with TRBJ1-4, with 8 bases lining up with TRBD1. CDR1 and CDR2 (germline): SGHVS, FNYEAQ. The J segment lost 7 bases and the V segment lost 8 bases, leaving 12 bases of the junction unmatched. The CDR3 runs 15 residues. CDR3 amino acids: CASSQVRQGSEKLFF. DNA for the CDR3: TGTGCCAGCTCTCAAGTCCGACAGGGGAGTGAAAAACTGTTTTTT.

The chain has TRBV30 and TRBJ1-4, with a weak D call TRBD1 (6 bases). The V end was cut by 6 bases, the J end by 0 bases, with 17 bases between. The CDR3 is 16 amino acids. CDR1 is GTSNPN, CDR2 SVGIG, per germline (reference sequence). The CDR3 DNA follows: TGTGCCTGCGGAGGGACACGAGTTGCAACTAATGAAAAACTGTTTTTT. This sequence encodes CACGGTRVATNEKLFF. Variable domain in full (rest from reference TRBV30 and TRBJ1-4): SQTIHQWPATLVQPVGSPLSLECTVEGTSNPNLYWYRQAAGRGLQLLFYSVGIGQISSEVPQNLSASRPQDRQFILSSKKLLLSDSGFYLCACGGTRVATNEKLFFGSGTQLSVL.

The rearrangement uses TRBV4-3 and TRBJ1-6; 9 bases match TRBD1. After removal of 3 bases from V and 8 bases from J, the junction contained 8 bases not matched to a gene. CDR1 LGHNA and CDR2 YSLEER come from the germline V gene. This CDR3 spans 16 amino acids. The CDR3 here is CASSHPPGTGYSPLHF. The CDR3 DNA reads TGCGCCAGCAGCCATCCACCCGGGACAGGGTATTCACCCCTCCACTTT.

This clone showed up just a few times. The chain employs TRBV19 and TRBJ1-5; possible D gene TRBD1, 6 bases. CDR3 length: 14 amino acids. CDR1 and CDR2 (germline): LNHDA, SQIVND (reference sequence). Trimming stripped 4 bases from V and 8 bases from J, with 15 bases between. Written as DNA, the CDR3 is TGTGCCAGTAGTACTGGGGGGGCATGGGAGCCCCAGCATTTT. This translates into CASSTGGAWEPQHF.

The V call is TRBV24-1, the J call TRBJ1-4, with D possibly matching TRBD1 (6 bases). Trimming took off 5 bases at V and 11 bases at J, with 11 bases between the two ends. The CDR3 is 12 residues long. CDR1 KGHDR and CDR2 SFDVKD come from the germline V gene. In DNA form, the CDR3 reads TGTGCCACCAGTGCCCACAGGGTCAAACTGTTTTTT. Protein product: CATSAHRVKLFF.

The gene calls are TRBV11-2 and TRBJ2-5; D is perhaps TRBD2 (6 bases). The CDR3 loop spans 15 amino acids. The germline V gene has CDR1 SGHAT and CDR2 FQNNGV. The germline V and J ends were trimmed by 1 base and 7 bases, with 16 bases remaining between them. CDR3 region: CASSLGGDGWATQYF. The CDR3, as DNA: TGTGCCAGCAGCTTAGGGGGGGACGGATGGGCGACCCAGTACTTC.

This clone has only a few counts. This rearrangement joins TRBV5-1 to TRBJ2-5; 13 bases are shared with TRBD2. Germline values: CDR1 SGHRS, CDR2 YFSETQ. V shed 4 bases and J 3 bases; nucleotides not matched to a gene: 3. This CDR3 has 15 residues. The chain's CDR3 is CASSRGTSGKETQYF. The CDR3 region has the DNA TGCGCCAGCAGCAGAGGGACTAGCGGGAAAGAGACCCAGTACTTC.

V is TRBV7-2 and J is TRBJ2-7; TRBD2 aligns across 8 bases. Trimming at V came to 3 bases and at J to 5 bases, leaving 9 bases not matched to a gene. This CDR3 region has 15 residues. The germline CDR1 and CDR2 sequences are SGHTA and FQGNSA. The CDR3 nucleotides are TGTGCCAGCAGCTTCCAGAGTCGAGCGGGGGACGAGCAGTACTTC. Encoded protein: CASSFQSRAGDEQYF.

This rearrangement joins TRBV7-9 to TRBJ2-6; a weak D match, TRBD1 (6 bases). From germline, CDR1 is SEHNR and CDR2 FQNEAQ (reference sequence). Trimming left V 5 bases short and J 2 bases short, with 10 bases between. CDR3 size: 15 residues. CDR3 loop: CASSSQGTGANVLTF. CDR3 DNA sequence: TGTGCCAGCAGCAGTCAGGGGACTGGGGCCAACGTCCTGACTTTC.

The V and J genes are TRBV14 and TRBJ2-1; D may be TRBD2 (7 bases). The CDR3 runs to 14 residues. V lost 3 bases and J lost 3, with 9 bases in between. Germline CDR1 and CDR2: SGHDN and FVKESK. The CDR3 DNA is TGTGCCAGCAGCCACGGGGGGCGCTACAATGAGCAGTTCTTC. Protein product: CASSHGGRYNEQFF.

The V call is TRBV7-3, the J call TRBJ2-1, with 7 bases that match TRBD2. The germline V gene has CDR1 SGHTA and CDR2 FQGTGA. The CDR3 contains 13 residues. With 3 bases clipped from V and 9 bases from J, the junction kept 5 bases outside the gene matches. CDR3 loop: CASSFAPGGEQFF. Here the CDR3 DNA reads TGTGCCAGCAGCTTCGCCCCGGGGGGTGAGCAGTTCTTC.

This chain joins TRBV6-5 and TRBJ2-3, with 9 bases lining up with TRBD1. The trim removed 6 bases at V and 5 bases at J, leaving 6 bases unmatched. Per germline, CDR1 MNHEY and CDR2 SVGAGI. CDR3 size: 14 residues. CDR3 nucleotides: TGTGCCAGCAGCTACAGGGGGCGCGTAGATACGCAGTATTTT. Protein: CASSYRGRVDTQYF.

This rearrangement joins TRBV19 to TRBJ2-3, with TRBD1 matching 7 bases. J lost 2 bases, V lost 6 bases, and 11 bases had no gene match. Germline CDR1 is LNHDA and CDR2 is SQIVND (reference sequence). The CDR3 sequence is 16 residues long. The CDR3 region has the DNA TGTGCCAGTAGACCTCAACAGGGGCCGCTCACAGATACGCAGTATTTT. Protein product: CASRPQQGPLTDTQYF.